This T cell receptor beta chain appears in the sequencing data of a study of blood T cell repertoires in COVID-19. V lost 4 bases, J lost 5 bases, and 14 bases lay in between. CDR1 is SGDLS, CDR2 YYNGEE, per germline. CDR3 length: 14 amino acids. Libraries were prepared by immunoSEQ multiplex PCR; TCRdb keeps only in-frame clonotypes and omits some of them. The sample consists of roughly 250,000 clones, 65% to 85% of them appearing once. This rearrangement joins TRBV9 to TRBJ2-3; D perhaps matches TRBD1 (5 bases). The clonotype originates from a woman aged 40 to 50 who had recovered from COVID-19. Sequencing was performed on peripheral blood. The chain's CDR3 is CASSPMGRLDTQYF. CDR3 nucleotide sequence: TGTGCCAGCAGCCCCATGGGGCGGTTAGATACGCAGTATTTT.